The clone carrying this T cell receptor (beta chain) was counted a few times. The ends lost 5 bases at V and 6 bases at J; junction bases unmatched: 12. CDR3 length equals 18 residues. Per the germline V gene, CDR1 is LGHNA and CDR2 is YNFKEQ. Data came from immunoSEQ multiplex PCR; TCRdb stores just in-frame clones and leaves some out. The table shows over 8,500 clones, with around 52% occurring only once. Stated treatment: randomized to nivolumab then ipilimumab (arm A) or the reverse (arm B). This specimen comes from a study of sequential checkpoint blockade in melanoma. The TCR was taken from a human donor with melanoma. The chain couples TRBV4-2 to TRBJ2-3, with 15 bases that match TRBD2. This specimen was CD8+ T cells sorted from blood (inferred from file names), taken from a patient given nivolumab and ipilimumab in sequence. The CDR3 DNA reads TGTGCCAGCAGCGATGGGACTAGCGGGGGGAAGGGGGCGGATACGCAGTATTTT. It codes for CASSDGTSGGKGADTQYF.